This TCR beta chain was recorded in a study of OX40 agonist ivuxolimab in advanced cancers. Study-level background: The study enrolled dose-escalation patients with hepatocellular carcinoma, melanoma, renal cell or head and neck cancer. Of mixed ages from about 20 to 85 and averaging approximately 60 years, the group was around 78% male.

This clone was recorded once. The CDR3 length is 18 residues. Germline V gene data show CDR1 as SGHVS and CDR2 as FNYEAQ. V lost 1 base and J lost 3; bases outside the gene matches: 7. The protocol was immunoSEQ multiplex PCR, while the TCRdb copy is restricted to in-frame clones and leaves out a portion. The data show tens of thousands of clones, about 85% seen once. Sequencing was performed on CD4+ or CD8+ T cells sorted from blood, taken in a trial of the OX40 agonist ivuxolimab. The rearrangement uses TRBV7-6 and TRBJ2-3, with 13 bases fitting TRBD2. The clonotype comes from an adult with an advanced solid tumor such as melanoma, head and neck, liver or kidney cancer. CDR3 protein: CASSLGATSGGQTDTQYF. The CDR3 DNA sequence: TGTGCCAGCAGCTTAGGCGCGACTAGCGGGGGGCAGACAGATACGCAGTATTTT.